The 24 T cell receptor beta chains reported below all come from one sample, sequenced in a study of breast tumors, draining lymph nodes, adjacent tissues. Axillary draining lymph nodes of breast cancer patients supplied the node samples. TCRdb reprocessed the multiplex PCR reads via MiXCR and lists one record per CDR3 protein. Altogether approximately 250,000 distinct CDR3 sequences are present, 30% to 35% being singletons, with the ten largest covering approximately 4%. The sequencing sample was made of axillary lymph node tissue. The receptors originated from a female donor with breast cancer. Some clones in this sample may be carry-over from other donors' samples.

The table lists this clonotype with many counts. The CDR3 protein is CASSRQGADQPQHF. The CDR3 coding sequence is TGTGCCAGCAGCCGACAGGGGGCTGATCAGCCCCAGCATTTT. The chain is built from TRBV9 and TRBJ1-5; 10 bases line up with TRBD1. This CDR3 contains 14 residues. The V gene end was trimmed by 4 bases and the J gene end by 5 bases; junction bases not matched to a gene: 3. The V gene's germline CDR1 is SGDLS and CDR2 YYNGEE.

This clonotype has a count of ten or more. The chain is built from TRBV6-5 and TRBJ2-3; 7 nucleotides agree with TRBD2. The CDR3 is made up of 14 amino acids. Germline-derived CDR1 and CDR2 are MNHEY and SVGAGI. The junction had 8 bases not matched to a gene; V was cut back by 6 bases and J by 5 bases. The CDR3 region is CASRRTRERDTQYF. In DNA, the CDR3 is TGTGCCAGCAGACGGACTAGGGAACGAGATACGCAGTATTTT.

This clonotype was seen at least ten times. J is TRBJ2-5 and V is TRBV6-4; TRBD2 matches at 12 bases. The CDR3 totals 18 residues. The V and J ends lost 6 bases and 10 bases, in that order; junction bases with no gene match: 21. Germline V CDR1 and CDR2: MRHNA, SNTAGT. CDR3 amino acids: CASSYSSLRTSGARGQYF. Here the CDR3 DNA reads TGTGCCAGCAGCTACTCTTCTCTCCGGACTAGCGGGGCGAGGGGCCAGTACTTC.

This clonotype was seen more than once but under ten times. V gene TRBV6-5 combines with J gene TRBJ1-4; D not certain. CDR3 length: 14 amino acids. V gave up 4 bases and J gave up 0 bases, with 6 bases separating them. The V gene's germline CDR1 is MNHEY and CDR2 SVGAGI. CDR3 region: CASSSSATNEKLFF. CDR3 in DNA: TGTGCCAGCAGTTCCAGTGCAACTAATGAAAAACTGTTTTTT.

The gene calls are TRBV20-1 and TRBJ1-6; TRBD1 is a possible D gene (6 bases). There are 16 residues in the CDR3. V was pared by 5 bases and J by 3 bases, with 17 bases between. The germline V gene encodes CDR1 DFQATT and CDR2 SNEGSKA (reference sequence). The CDR3 region is CSAPSGVGGYNSPLHF. The CDR3, as DNA: TGCAGTGCTCCGTCTGGGGTAGGGGGCTATAATTCACCCCTCCACTTT.

This clonotype occurred once. The chain combines TRBV2 with TRBJ1-6; no definite D call. CDR3 size: 9 residues. The V gene lost 2 bases and the J gene lost 13 bases, with 0 bases spanning the gap. Germline V gene sequence: CDR1 SNHLY, CDR2 FYNNEI. This CDR3 is CASSEPLHF. The CDR3, as DNA: TGTGCCAGCAGTGAACCCCTCCACTTT.

This clonotype was recorded many times. The CDR3 here is CASSYTDTQYF. As DNA, the CDR3 is TGTGCCAGCAGTTACACAGATACGCAGTATTTT. The J gene is TRBJ2-3, the V gene TRBV7-2; unclear D gene. V lost 6 bases and J lost 2, with 3 bases in between. The V gene's germline CDR1 is SGHTA and CDR2 FQGNSA. The CDR3 has 11 amino acids.

This clonotype was recorded at least ten times. This rearrangement joins TRBV2 to TRBJ2-5; no reliable D call. The CDR3 is made up of 12 amino acids. CDR1 and CDR2 (germline): SNHLY, FYNNEI. The V end lost 7 bases, the J end lost 3 bases, and 9 bases lay between the germline ends. Written as DNA, the CDR3 is TGTGCCAGCACCGAACGGGAAGAGACCCAGTACTTC. Protein product: CASTEREETQYF.

This clonotype was seen ten or more times. V and J are TRBV6-5 and TRBJ2-7; D is unclear. There are 13 residues in the CDR3. Germline lookup yields CDR1 MNHEY and CDR2 SVGAGI. The germline V and J ends were trimmed by 6 bases and 1 base, with 10 bases remaining between them. This CDR3 is CASSLRHSYEQYF. CDR3 nucleotide sequence: TGTGCCAGCAGCTTACGCCATTCCTACGAGCAGTACTTC.

This chain joins TRBV24-1 and TRBJ1-5, with a possible D match to TRBD1 (6 bases). Germline values: CDR1 KGHDR, CDR2 SFDVKD. This CDR3 contains 12 residues. The CDR3 reads CTNTGKGQPQHF. CDR3 DNA sequence: TGTACCAATACAGGGAAAGGGCAGCCCCAGCATTTT.

V is TRBV2 and J is TRBJ2-5; TRBD2 is a possible D gene (6 bases). Trimming cost V 2 bases and J 5 bases, with 9 bases left between them. CDR1 and CDR2 (germline): SNHLY, FYNNEI. The CDR3 totals 13 residues. The CDR3 nucleotides are TGTGCCAGCAGTGAAAGACTAGGCGAGACCCAGTACTTC. Its translation is CASSERLGETQYF.

The rearrangement links TRBV9 to TRBJ1-4, with a weak D call TRBD1 (6 bases). V was pared by 4 bases and J by 5 bases, with 15 bases between. Germline lookup yields CDR1 SGDLS and CDR2 YYNGEE. This CDR3 comprises 15 residues. The CDR3 nucleotides are TGTGCCAGCAGCAGGGGGGGGGGCCCCAATGAAAAACTGTTTTTT. Its translation is CASSRGGGPNEKLFF.

This clonotype has a count of ten or more. This rearrangement joins TRBV9 to TRBJ1-6; the match to TRBD1 covers 9 bases. The CDR3 covers 14 residues. Germline V gene data show CDR1 as SGDLS and CDR2 as YYNGEE. The junction had 3 bases not matched to a gene; V was cut back by 2 bases and J by 9 bases. As DNA, the CDR3 is TGTGCCAGCAGCGTGACAGGGGGAGGTTCACCCCTCCACTTT. It yields the protein CASSVTGGGSPLHF.

The V and J genes are TRBV4-1 and TRBJ2-1, with TRBD2 matching 10 bases. Germline CDR1 MGHRA, CDR2 YSYEKL. Trimming cost V 6 bases and J 0 bases; bases outside gene matches: 17. This CDR3 has 20 amino acids. The CDR3 region has the DNA TGCGCCAGCAGTCGAGAGGCCCCGGGACTAGCGAAAAGCTCCTACAATGAGCAGTTCTTC. The encoded protein is CASSREAPGLAKSSYNEQFF.

In its sample, this clonotype was seen many times. V usage is TRBV5-1 and J usage is TRBJ2-1; D might be TRBD1 (5 bases). Trimming pared 4 bases from V and 2 bases from J, leaving 16 bases between. The CDR3 has 16 residues. Germline V gene sequence: CDR1 SGHRS, CDR2 YFSETQ. DNA for the CDR3: TGCGCCAGCAGCCTCACAAGGGGATCAGCCTACAATGAGCAGTTCTTC. The encoded protein is CASSLTRGSAYNEQFF.

This clonotype has at least ten counts. The J gene is TRBJ2-2, the V gene TRBV5-1; D gene ambiguous. The germline V and J ends were trimmed by 0 bases and 1 base, with 10 bases remaining between them. This CDR3 is built from 16 residues. CDR1 SGHRS and CDR2 YFSETQ come from the germline V gene. The CDR3 sequence: CASSLEGLMNTGELFF. The CDR3 DNA reads TGCGCCAGCAGCTTGGAGGGTCTTATGAACACCGGGGAGCTGTTTTTT. The whole variable domain, remainder taken from reference TRBV5-1 and TRBJ2-2, is KAGVTQTPRYLIKTRGQQVTLSCSPISGHRSVSWYQQTPGQGLQFLFEYFSETQRNKGNFPGRFSGRQFSNSRSEMNVSTLELGDSALYLCASSLEGLMNTGELFFGEGSRLTVL.

A remark on this clonotype: A read error may be the cause here, since a much bigger clone is one base away. The chain joins TRBV20-1 to TRBJ2-5, with 10 bases aligning to TRBD2. CDR3 length: 12 amino acids. In germline, CDR1 is DFQATT, CDR2 SNEGSKA (reference sequence). Trimming cost V 5 bases and J 6 bases; bases outside gene matches: 3. The CDR3 region is CSAGAGGQTQYF. CDR3 in DNA: TGCAGTGCTGGAGCGGGGGGGCAGACCCAGTACTTC.

The rearrangement joins TRBV20-1 to TRBJ2-3, with TRBD1 matching 9 bases. V lost 1 base to trimming and J lost 9 bases; unmatched junction nucleotides: 14. Germline V gene sequence: CDR1 DFQATT, CDR2 SNEGSKA (reference sequence). This CDR3 has 16 amino acids. The CDR3 nucleotides are TGCAGTGCTAGAGTAGGGGGGGACAGGGTTTTTTGCACGCAGTATTTT. Translated: CSARVGGDRVFCTQYF.

This clonotype has at least ten counts. This sequence joins TRBV5-8 and TRBJ2-5; 8 nucleotides line up with TRBD2. V lost 2 bases to trimming and J lost 4 bases; unmatched junction nucleotides: 10. From germline, CDR1 is SGHTS and CDR2 YDEGEE. CDR3 length: 16 amino acids. CDR3 region: CASSFGSGSRGETQYF. The CDR3 DNA reads TGTGCCAGCAGCTTTGGGAGCGGGAGTCGTGGAGAGACCCAGTACTTC. Together with reference TRBV5-8 and TRBJ2-5, the CDR3 gives the full variable domain: EAGVTQSPTHLIKTRGQQATLRCSPISGHTSVYWYQQALGLGLQFLLWYDEGEERNRGNFPPRFSGRQFPNYSSELNVNALELEDSALYLCASSFGSGSRGETQYFGPGTRLLVL.

This clonotype was recorded a few times. This chain uses TRBV24-1 with TRBJ2-2; TRBD1 matches at 8 bases. The germline gives CDR1 KGHDR, CDR2 SFDVKD. This CDR3 comprises 19 residues. The J segment lost 4 bases and the V segment lost 11 bases, leaving 23 bases of the junction unmatched. The DNA of the CDR3 is TGTGCCAGCTCACCACTCCCGGCAGTCCGGCAGGGGGCCACCGGGGAGCTGTTTTTT. Its translation: CASSPLPAVRQGATGELFF.

This rearrangement joins TRBV30 to TRBJ1-3; D is possibly TRBD1 (5 bases). The CDR3 runs 14 residues. Germline lookup yields CDR1 GTSNPN and CDR2 SVGIG (reference sequence). V was shortened by 3 bases and J by 0 bases, with 9 bases between the two germline ends. CDR3 sequence (DNA): TGTGCCTGGAGGGGTAGGGGCTCTGGAAACACCATATATTTT. It is translated as CAWRGRGSGNTIYF.

In its sample, this clonotype was seen a few times. CDR3 sequence: CASSLKALSSYEQYF. The CDR3 bases are TGTGCCAGCAGTTTAAAGGCCTTAAGCTCCTACGAGCAGTACTTC. This chain links TRBV27 with TRBJ2-7; D is ambiguous. Germline values: CDR1 MNHEY, CDR2 SMNVEV (reference sequence). The CDR3 contains 15 residues. V lost 2 bases, J lost 0 bases, and 11 bases lay in between.

This clonotype was seen at least ten times. The chain links TRBV18 to TRBJ2-3; perhaps D is TRBD1 or TRBD2 (5 bases each). CDR3 length equals 15 residues. V was pared by 4 bases and J by 4 bases, with 15 bases between. Germline CDR1 KGHSH, CDR2 LQKENI. The CDR3 DNA reads TGTGCCAGCTCACGGGACCTTGGAGACGCAGATACGCAGTATTTT. Translated: CASSRDLGDADTQYF.

There are many counts of this clonotype. The chain links TRBV10-3 to TRBJ1-5; D unresolved. CDR1 is ENHRY and CDR2 is SYGVKD in the germline V gene. Between the trimmed V and J ends, which lost 10 bases and 1 base, there was a span of 14 bases. The CDR3 is made up of 14 amino acids. The CDR3 spells CATQDGISNQPQHF. DNA for the CDR3: TGTGCCACCCAGGACGGCATCAGCAATCAGCCCCAGCATTTT.